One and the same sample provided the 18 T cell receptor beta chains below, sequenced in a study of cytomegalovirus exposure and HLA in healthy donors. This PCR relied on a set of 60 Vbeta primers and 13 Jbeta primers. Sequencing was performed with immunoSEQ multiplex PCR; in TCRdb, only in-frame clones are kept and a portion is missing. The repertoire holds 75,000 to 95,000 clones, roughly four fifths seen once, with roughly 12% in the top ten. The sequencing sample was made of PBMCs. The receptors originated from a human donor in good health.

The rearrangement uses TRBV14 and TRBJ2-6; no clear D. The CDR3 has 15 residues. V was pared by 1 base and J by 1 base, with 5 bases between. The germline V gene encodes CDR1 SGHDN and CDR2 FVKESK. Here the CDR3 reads CASSQGPSGANVLTF. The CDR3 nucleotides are TGTGCCAGCAGCCAAGGTCCTTCTGGGGCCAACGTCCTGACTTTC. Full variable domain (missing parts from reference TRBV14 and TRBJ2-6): EAGVTQFPSHSVIEKGQTVTLRCDPISGHDNLYWYRRVMGKEIKFLLHFVKESKQDESGMPNNRFLAERTGGTYSTLKVQPAELEDSGVYFCASSQGPSGANVLTFGAGSRLTVL.

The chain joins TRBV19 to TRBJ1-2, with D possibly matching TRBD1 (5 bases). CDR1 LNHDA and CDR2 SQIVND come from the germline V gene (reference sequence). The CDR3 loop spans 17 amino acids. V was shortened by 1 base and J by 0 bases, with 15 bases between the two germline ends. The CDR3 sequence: CASSIGYRRRTNYGYTF. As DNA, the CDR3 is TGTGCCAGTAGTATAGGTTACAGGCGGCGCACTAACTATGGCTACACCTTC.

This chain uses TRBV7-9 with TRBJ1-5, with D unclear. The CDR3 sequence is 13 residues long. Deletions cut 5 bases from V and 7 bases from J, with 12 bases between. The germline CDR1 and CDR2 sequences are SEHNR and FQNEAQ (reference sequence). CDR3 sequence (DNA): TGTGCCAGCAGCCGGGATCTAGGACAGCCCCAGCATTTT. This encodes CASSRDLGQPQHF.

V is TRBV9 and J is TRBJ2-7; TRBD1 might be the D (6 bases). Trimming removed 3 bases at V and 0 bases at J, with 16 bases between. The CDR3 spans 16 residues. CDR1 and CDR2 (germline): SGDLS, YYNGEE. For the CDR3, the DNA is TGTGCCAGCAGCGAGACAGGAGATACCTCCTCCTACGAGCAGTACTTC. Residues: CASSETGDTSSYEQYF.

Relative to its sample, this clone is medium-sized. As DNA, the CDR3 is TGTGCCAGTAGTATAGGGACAGCTACTACCTCAATCCTTAGCAATCAGCCCCAGCATTTT. Protein product: CASSIGTATTSILSNQPQHF. The V gene is TRBV19, the J gene TRBJ1-5, with D possibly TRBD1 on 6 matching bases. The CDR3 sequence is 20 residues long. With 1 base removed from V and 0 bases from J, the gap between germline ends came to 22 bases. Germline V lookup: CDR1 LNHDA, CDR2 SQIVND (reference sequence).

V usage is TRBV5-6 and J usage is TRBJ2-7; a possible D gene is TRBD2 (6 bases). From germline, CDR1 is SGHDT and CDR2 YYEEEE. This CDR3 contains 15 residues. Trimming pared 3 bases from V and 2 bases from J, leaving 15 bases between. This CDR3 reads CASSSRRDRPYEQYF. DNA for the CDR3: TGTGCCAGCAGCTCCCGGAGGGACCGACCCTACGAGCAGTACTTC.

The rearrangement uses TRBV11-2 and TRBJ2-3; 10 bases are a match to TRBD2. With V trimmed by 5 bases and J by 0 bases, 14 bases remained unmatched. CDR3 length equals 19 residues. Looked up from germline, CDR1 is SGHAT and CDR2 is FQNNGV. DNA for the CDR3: TGTGCCAGCAGCCTATGGGGGGCACGACTAGCGGGCAGCACAGATACGCAGTATTTT. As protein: CASSLWGARLAGSTDTQYF.

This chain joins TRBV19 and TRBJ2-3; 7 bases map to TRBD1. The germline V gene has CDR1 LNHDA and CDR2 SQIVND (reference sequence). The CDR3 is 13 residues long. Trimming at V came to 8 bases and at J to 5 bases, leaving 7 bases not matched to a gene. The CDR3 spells CASRRGSVDTQYF. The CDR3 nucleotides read TGTGCCAGTCGCAGGGGGTCGGTAGATACGCAGTATTTT.

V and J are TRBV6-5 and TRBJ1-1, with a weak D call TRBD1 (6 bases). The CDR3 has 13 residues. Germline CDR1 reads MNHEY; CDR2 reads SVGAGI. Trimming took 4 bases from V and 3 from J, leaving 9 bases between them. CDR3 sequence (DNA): TGTGCCAGCAGTTCAGGGGCGGACACTGAAGCTTTCTTT. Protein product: CASSSGADTEAFF.

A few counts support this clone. The CDR3 bases are TGCGCCAGCAAACAGGCAGGGACCTACAATGAGCAGTTCTTC. Its translation is CASKQAGTYNEQFF. This rearrangement joins TRBV5-1 to TRBJ2-1; possibly TRBD1 for D (5 bases). There are 14 residues in the CDR3. Trimming removed 6 bases at V and 2 bases at J, with 12 bases between. Germline CDR1 is SGHRS and CDR2 is YFSETQ.

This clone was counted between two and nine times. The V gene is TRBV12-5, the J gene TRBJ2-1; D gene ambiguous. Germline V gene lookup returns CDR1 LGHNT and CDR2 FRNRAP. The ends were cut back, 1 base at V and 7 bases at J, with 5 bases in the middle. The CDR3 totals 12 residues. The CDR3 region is CASGLGVNEQFF. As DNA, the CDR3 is TGTGCTAGTGGTTTGGGCGTTAATGAGCAGTTCTTC.

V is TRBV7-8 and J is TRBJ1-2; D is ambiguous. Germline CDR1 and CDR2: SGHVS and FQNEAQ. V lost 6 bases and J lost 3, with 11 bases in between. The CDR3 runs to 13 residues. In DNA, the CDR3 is TGTGCCAGCAGGGGTAGCGGTGACTATGGCTACACCTTC. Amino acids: CASRGSGDYGYTF.

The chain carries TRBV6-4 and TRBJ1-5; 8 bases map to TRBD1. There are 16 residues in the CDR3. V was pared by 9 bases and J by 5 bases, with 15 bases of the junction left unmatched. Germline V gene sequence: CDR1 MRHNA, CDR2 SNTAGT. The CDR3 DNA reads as TGTGCCAGTCGCCCAAAGACGACAGGGGAATATCAGCCCCAGCATTTT. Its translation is CASRPKTTGEYQPQHF.

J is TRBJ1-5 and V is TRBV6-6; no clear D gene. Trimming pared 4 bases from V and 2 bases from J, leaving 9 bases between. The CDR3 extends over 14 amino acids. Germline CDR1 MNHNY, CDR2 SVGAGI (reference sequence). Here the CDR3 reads CASSFSQGNQPQHF. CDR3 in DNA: TGTGCCAGCAGTTTCAGCCAGGGCAATCAGCCCCAGCATTTT.

CDR3 sequence reads: CSVTWTSRDYGYTF. The CDR3 nucleotides read TGCAGCGTGACCTGGACAAGCCGCGACTATGGCTACACCTTC. The rearrangement links TRBV29-1 to TRBJ1-2; D may be TRBD1 (5 bases). This CDR3 region has 14 residues. Looked up from germline, CDR1 is SQVTM and CDR2 is ANQGSEA. Trimming removed 6 bases from V and 3 bases from J, with 17 bases in between.

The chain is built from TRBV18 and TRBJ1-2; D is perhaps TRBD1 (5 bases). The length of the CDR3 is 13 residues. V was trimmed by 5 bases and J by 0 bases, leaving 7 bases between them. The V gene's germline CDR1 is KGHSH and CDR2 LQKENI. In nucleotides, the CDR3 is TGTGCCAGCTCAAGGACATCTAACTATGGCTACACCTTC. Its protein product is CASSRTSNYGYTF. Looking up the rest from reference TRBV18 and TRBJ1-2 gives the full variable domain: NAGVMQNPRHLVRRRGQEARLRCSPMKGHSHVYWYRQLPEEGLKFMVYLQKENIIDESGMPKERFSAEFPKEGPSILRIQQVVRGDSAAYFCASSRTSNYGYTFGSGTRLTVV.

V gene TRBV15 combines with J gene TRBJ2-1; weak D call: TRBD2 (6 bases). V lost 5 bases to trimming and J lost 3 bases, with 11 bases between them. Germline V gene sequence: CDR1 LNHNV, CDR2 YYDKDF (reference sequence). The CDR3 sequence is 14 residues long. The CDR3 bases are TGTGCCACCAGCGGGGGGTTAAACTACAATGAGCAGTTCTTC. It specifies CATSGGLNYNEQFF.

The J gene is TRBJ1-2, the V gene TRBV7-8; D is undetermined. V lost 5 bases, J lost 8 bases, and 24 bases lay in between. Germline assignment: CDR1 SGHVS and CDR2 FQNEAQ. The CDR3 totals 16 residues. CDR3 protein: CASSPRPGVGWLGYTF. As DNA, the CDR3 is TGTGCCAGCAGCCCAAGACCCGGAGTGGGTTGGTTAGGCTACACCTTC.